These T cell receptor beta chains were read from a single sample in a study of T cells in tuberculosis. The repertoire was sequenced with immunoSEQ multiplex PCR; TCRdb's copy has only in-frame clones and lacks some. The sample lists about 24,000 clones; around 95% were seen once. The sample comprised PBMCs. Receptor source: a donor aged 10-35 years with latent tuberculosis or without tuberculosis infection. Each CDR3 is given with its conserved first and last residue. Fields, in order: D gene, V gene, J gene, clone size, CDR3 protein, CDR3 DNA. A D gene is named only where the DNA matches it firmly. Size tells how often a clone was seen (once, few, many) or the class of an expanded clone, and some rows leave it out.

-	TRBV5-1	TRBJ1-2	-	CASSSSGDYGYTF	TGCGCCAGCAGCTCCTCGGGGGACTATGGCTACACCTTC
-	TRBV11-2	TRBJ1-5	-	CASSLVTDQPQHF	TGTGCCAGCAGCTTAGTCACGGATCAGCCCCAGCATTTT
-	TRBV25-1	TRBJ2-1	-	CASSEGSGHPYTYNEQFF	TGTGCCAGCAGTGAGGGATCAGGACACCCCTACACATACAATGAGCAGTTCTTC
TRBD1	TRBV9	TRBJ1-1	-	CASSVQTGPPNTEAFF	TGTGCCAGCAGCGTGCAGACAGGGCCACCGAACACTGAAGCTTTCTTT
-	TRBV19	TRBJ1-2	-	CASSIADGYTF	TGTGCCAGTAGTATAGCGGATGGCTACACCTTC
TRBD2	TRBV7-2	TRBJ2-3	once	CASSQTSGGDTQYF	TGTGCCAGCAGCCAGACTAGCGGGGGTGATACGCAGTATTTT
-	TRBV11-2	TRBJ1-4	-	CASDVGTSATNEKLFF	TGTGCCAGCGACGTGGGCACTAGTGCAACTAATGAAAAACTGTTTTTT
-	TRBV5-6	TRBJ2-5	-	CASSFLAQETQYF	TGTGCCAGCAGCTTCCTAGCCCAAGAGACCCAGTACTTC
-	TRBV18	TRBJ1-1	-	CASQTASNTEAFF	TGTGCCAGCCAGACAGCCTCGAACACTGAAGCTTTCTTT
-	TRBV5-1	TRBJ1-3	once	CASSLDPGIRGNTIYF	TGCGCCAGCAGCTTAGACCCCGGGATCCGGGGAAACACCATATATTTT
TRBD1	TRBV7-2	TRBJ1-2	once	CASSSKPRDSYGYTF	TGTGCCAGCAGCTCAAAACCCCGGGACAGCTATGGCTACACCTTC
TRBD1	TRBV6-1	TRBJ2-7	-	CASRITGAIDEQYF	TGTGCCAGCAGGATTACAGGGGCTATAGACGAGCAGTACTTC
TRBD1	TRBV5-1	TRBJ1-5	-	CASSSGQGNQPQHF	TGCGCCAGCAGCTCCGGACAGGGGAATCAGCCCCAGCATTTT
TRBD1	TRBV18	TRBJ1-1	once	CASSPETGRLLNEAFF	TGTGCCAGCTCACCGGAGACAGGGAGACTTCTTAATGAAGCTTTCTTT
TRBD1	TRBV9	TRBJ1-2	-	CASSETGGNYGYTF	TGTGCCAGCAGCGAGACAGGGGGTAACTATGGCTACACCTTC
-	TRBV10-1	TRBJ1-3	once	CASSPQTGNTIYF	TGCGCCAGCAGTCCGCAGACTGGAAACACCATATATTTT